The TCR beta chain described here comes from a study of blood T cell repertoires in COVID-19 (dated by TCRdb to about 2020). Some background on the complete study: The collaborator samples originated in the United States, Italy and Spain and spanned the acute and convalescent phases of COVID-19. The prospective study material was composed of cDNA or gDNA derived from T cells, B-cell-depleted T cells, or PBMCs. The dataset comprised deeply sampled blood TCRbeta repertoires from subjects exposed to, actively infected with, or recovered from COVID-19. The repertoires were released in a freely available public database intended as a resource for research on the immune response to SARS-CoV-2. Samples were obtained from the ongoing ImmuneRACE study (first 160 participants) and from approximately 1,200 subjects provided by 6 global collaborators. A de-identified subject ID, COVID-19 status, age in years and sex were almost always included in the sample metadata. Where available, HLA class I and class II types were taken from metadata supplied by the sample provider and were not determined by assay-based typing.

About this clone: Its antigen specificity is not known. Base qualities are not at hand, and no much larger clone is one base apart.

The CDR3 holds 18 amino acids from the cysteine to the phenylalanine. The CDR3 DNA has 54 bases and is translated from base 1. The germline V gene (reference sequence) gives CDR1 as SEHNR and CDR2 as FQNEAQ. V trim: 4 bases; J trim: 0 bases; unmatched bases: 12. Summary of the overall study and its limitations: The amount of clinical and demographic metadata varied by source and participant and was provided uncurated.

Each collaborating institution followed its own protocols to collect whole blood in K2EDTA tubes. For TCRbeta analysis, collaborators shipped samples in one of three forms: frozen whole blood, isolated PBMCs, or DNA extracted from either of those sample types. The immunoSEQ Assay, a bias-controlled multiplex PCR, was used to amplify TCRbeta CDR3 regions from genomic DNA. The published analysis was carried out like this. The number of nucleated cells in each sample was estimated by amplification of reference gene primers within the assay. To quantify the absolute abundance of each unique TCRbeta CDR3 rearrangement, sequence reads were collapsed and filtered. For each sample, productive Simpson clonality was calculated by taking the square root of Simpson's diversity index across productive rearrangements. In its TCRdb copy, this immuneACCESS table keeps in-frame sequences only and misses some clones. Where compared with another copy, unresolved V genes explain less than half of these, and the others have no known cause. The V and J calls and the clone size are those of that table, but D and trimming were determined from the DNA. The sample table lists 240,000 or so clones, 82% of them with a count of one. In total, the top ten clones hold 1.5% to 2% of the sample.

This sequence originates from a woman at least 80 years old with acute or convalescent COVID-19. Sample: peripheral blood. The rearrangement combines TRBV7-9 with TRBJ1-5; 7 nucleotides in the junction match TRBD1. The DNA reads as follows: TGTGCCAGCAGCTATACCCGGGACAGCCAATATAGCAATCAGCCCCAGCATTTT. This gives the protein CASSYTRDSQYSNQPQHF.